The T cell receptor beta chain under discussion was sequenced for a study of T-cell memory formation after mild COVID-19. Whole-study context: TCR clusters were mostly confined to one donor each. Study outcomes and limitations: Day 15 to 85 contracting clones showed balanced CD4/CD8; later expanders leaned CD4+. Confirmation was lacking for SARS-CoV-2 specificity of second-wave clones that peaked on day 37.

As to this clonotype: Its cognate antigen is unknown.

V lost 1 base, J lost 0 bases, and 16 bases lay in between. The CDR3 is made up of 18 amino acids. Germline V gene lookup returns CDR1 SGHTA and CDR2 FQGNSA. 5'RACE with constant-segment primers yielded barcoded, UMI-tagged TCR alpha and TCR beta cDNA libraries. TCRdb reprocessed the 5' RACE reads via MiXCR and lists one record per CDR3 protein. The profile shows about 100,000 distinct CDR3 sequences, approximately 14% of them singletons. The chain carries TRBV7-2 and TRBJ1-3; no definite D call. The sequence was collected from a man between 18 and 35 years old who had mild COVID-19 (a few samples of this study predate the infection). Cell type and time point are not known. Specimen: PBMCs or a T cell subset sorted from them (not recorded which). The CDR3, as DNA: TGTGCCAGCAGCTTAGTAAGTGGCAGCGCCCGCTCTGGAAACACCATATATTTT. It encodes CASSLVSGSARSGNTIYF.